The T cell receptor beta chain described here comes from a study of read filtering for tumor transcriptome and immune sequencing. The V end lost 4 bases, the J end lost 5 bases, and 8 bases lay between the germline ends. The CDR3 consists of 11 residues. CDR1 SQVTM and CDR2 ANQGSEA come from the germline V gene. From about 0.4 ug of RNA, a library with molecular barcoded alpha/delta and beta/gamma adaptors was made. TCRdb re-derived calls from the reads in MiXCR, one entry per CDR3 protein. This sample has 100,000 to 150,000 distinct CDR3 sequences, with less than 15% found just once. This clonotype appeared many times.

The V and J genes are TRBV29-1 and TRBJ1-1; D remains ambiguous. The specimen was a population of CD138-negative cells sorted from bone marrow. The TCR originated in a donor at least 40 years old with multiple myeloma. CDR3 loop: CSVGPGTEAFF. The CDR3 DNA reads TGCAGCGTTGGACCGGGAACTGAAGCTTTCTTT.